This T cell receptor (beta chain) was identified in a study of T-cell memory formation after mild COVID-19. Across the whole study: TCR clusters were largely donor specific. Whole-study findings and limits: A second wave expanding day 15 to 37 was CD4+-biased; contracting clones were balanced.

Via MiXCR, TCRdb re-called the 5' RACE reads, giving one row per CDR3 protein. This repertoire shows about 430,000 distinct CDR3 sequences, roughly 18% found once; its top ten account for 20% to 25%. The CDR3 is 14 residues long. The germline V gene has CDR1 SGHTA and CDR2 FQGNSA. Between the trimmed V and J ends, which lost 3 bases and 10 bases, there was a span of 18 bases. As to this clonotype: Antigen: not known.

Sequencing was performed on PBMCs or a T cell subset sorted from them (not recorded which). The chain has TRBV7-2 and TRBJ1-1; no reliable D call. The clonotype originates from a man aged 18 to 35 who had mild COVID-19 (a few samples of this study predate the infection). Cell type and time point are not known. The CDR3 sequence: CASSFSFVNTTAFF. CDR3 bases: TGTGCCAGCAGCTTCTCCTTTGTAAACACCACAGCTTTCTTT.